This T cell receptor beta chain was recorded in a study of blood T cells in healthy people across ages. Study-level findings and limits: More naive CD4+ cells and higher diversity marked long-lived donors relative to aged donors. Researchers deemed the diversity estimates from one million T cells underestimates.

A second PCR of 7 to 11 cycles used a sample-barcoded 5' primer and a J-beta primer mix. TCRdb redid the calling of the 5' RACE reads with MiXCR, one entry per CDR3 protein. This table has some 760,000 distinct CDR3 sequences, 20% to 25% appearing once. In this sample, this clonotype turned up a few times. Antigen specificity is unknown. V lost 5 bases to trimming and J lost 4 bases, with 14 bases between them. Per germline, CDR1 SGHTA and CDR2 FQGTGA. The CDR3 covers 14 residues. This sample also appeared in a second study, on T cells of mothers and their children.

The sample was blood. The TCR was taken from a boy aged 5-17 years in good health. The chain carries TRBV7-3 and TRBJ1-1; possible D gene TRBD1, 5 bases. CDR3: CASSPTRGTTEAFF. The CDR3 DNA is TGTGCCAGCAGCCCGACACGGGGGACCACTGAAGCTTTCTTT.